This T cell receptor (beta chain) originates from a study of human T cells and chemical hapten exposure. One entry per CDR3 protein, called by TCRdb with MiXCR from the RACE reads. Among 60,000 to 80,000 distinct CDR3 sequences, about 6% were seen once, and the ten largest hold around 3.4%. Germline V gene lookup returns CDR1 MNHNS and CDR2 SASEGT. The CDR3 contains 15 residues. Trimming stripped 3 bases from V and 5 bases from J, with 15 bases between. As for time point: healthy volunteer bleed at 6 weeks. Total RNA extraction was carried out from unfractionated whole blood. Sequenced sample: whole blood. The chain carries TRBV6-1 and TRBJ2-3; D ambiguous. The receptor was isolated from a female donor in good health. Some clones in this sample may be carry-over from other donors' samples. The CDR3 here is CASSDILGQEDTQYF. The CDR3 DNA follows: TGTGCCAGCAGTGATATTTTAGGGCAGGAAGATACGCAGTATTTT.